This section outlines one TCR beta chain sequence together with its context. The data were taken from a study of blood T cell repertoires in COVID-19. As for the study in general: T cells, B-cell-depleted T cells, or PBMCs provided the cDNA or gDNA that served as material.

Repertoires were generated with immunoSEQ multiplex PCR, while TCRdb's copy carries only in-frame clones and drops some. The sample lists roughly 69,000 clones, about 90% occurring once. Per germline, CDR1 LNHNV and CDR2 YYDKDF (reference sequence). This CDR3 spans 15 amino acids. Deletions cut 2 bases from V and 0 bases from J, with 10 bases between. This rearrangement joins TRBV15 to TRBJ1-1, with D possibly TRBD1 on 6 matching bases. The material sequenced was peripheral blood. The receptor was derived from a man in his fifties or sixties with acute or convalescent COVID-19. CDR3 nucleotides: TGTGCCACCAGCAGACAGGGGTCCATGAACACTGAAGCTTTCTTT. This encodes CATSRQGSMNTEAFF.